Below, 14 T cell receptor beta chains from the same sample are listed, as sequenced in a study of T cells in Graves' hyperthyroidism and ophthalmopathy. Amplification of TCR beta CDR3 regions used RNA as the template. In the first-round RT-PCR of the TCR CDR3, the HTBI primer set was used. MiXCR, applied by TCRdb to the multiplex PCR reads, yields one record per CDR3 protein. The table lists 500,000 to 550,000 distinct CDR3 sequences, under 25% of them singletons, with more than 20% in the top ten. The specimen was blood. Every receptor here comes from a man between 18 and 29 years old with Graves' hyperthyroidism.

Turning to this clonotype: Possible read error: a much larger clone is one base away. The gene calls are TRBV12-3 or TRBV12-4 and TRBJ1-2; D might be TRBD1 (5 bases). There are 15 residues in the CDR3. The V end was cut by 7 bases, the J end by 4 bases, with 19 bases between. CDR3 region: CASTSGPRRSYGYTF. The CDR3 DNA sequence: TGTGCCAGCACTTCGGGGCCGCGCCGGAGCTATGGCTACACCTTC.

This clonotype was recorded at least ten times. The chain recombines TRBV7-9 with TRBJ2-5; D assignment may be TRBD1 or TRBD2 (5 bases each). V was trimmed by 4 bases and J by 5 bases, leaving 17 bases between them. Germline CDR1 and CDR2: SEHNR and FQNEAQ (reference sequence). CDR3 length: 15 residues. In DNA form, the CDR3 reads TGTGCCAGCAGCTCCACCGGGACGTCGGGGGAGACCCAGTACTTC. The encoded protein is CASSSTGTSGETQYF.

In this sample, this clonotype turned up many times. CDR3 nucleotide sequence: TGTGCCAGCAGCCCCATGGTCGGGAACACTGAAGCTTTCTTT. Protein: CASSPMVGNTEAFF. The J gene is TRBJ1-1, the V gene TRBV7-9; D gene uncertain. With 5 bases removed from V and 1 base from J, the gap between germline ends came to 11 bases. From germline, CDR1 is SEHNR and CDR2 FQNEAQ (reference sequence). There are 14 residues in the CDR3. The variable domain in full, with the rest retrieved from reference TRBV7-9 and TRBJ1-1, is DTGVSQNPRHKITKRGQNVTFRCDPISEHNRLYWYRQTLGQGPEFLTYFQNEAQLEKSRLLSDRFSAERPKGSFSTLEIQRTEQGDSAMYLCASSPMVGNTEAFFGQGTRLTVV.

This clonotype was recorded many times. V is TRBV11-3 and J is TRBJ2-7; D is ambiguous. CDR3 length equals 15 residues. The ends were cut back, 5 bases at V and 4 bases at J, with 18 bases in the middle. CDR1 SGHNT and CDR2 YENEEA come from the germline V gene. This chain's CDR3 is CASSRSTGQLYEQYF. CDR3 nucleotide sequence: TGTGCCAGCAGCCGAAGTACCGGGCAGCTATACGAGCAGTACTTC.

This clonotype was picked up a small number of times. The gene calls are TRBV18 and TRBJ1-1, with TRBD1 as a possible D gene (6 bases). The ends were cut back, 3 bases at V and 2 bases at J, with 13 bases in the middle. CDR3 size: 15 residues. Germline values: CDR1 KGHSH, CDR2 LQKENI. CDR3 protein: CASSPLRQVNTEAFF. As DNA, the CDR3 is TGTGCCAGCTCACCCCTTCGACAGGTTAACACTGAAGCTTTCTTT.

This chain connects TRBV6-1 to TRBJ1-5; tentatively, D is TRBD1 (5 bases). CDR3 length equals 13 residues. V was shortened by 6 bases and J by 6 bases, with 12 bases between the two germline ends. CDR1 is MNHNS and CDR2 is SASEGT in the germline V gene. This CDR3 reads CASSVVGGQPQHF. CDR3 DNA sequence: TGTGCCAGCAGCGTCGTTGGGGGTCAGCCCCAGCATTTT.

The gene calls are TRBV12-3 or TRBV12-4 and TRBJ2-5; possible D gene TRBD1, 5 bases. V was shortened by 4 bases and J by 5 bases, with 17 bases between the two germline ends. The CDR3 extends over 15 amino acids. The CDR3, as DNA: TGTGCCAGCAGTTGGAGACAGCATCCCCGGGAGACCCAGTACTTC. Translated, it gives CASSWRQHPRETQYF.

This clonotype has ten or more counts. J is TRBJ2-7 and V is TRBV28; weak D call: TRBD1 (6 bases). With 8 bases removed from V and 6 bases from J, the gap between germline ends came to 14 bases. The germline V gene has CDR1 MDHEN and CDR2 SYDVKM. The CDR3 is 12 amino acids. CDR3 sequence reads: CASQSRGFEQYF. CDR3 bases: TGTGCCAGCCAATCCAGGGGTTTCGAGCAGTACTTC.

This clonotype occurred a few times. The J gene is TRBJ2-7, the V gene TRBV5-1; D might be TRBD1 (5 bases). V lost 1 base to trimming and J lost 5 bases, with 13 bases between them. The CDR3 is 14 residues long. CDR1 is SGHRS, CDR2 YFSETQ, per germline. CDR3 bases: TGCGCCAGCAGCTTGTTCCAGGGTGGGCACGAGCAGTACTTC. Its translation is CASSLFQGGHEQYF.

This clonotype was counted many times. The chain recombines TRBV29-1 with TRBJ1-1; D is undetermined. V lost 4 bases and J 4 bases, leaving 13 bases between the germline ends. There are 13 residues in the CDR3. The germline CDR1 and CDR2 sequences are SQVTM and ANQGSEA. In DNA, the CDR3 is TGCAGCGTTGCGTCCCGAATGGGCACTGAAGCTTTCTTT. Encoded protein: CSVASRMGTEAFF.

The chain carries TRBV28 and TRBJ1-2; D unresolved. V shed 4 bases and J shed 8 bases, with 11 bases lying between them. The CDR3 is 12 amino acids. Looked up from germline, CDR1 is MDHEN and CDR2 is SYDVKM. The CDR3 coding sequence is TGTGCCAGCAGTTATTCCCCGACGGGCTACACCTTC. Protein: CASSYSPTGYTF.

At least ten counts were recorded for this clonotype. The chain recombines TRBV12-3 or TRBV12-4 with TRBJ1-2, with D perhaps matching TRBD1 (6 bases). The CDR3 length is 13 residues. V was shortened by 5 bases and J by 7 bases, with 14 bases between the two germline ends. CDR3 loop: CASSATHRVGYTF. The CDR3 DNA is TGTGCCAGCAGTGCTACACACAGGGTTGGCTACACCTTC.

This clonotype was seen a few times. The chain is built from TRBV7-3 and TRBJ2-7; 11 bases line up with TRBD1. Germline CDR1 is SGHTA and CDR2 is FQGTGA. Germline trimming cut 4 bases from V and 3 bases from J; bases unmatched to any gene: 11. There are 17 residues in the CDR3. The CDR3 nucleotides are TGTGCCAGCAGCTCGTATAGCCCCGGGACAGGGGGCTACGAGCAGTACTTC. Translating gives CASSSYSPGTGGYEQYF.

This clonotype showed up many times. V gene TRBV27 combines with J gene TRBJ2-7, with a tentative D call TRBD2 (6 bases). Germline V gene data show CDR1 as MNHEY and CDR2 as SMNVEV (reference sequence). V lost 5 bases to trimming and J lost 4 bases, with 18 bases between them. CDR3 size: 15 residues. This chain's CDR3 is CASSPDFLRGYEQYF. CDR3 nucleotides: TGTGCCAGCAGTCCCGACTTTCTTCGGGGGTACGAGCAGTACTTC.